Each of the 4 T cell receptor beta chains below was sequenced from the same sample in a study of blood T cell repertoires in COVID-19. Sequencing used immunoSEQ multiplex PCR; TCRdb keeps in-frame clones, though not all of them. This sample has 150,000 or so clones, with over 75% found just once. The sequenced sample consisted of peripheral blood. These receptors came from a human donor in a cohort sampled during active COVID-19.

The V call is TRBV5-1, the J call TRBJ1-4; 7 bases agree with TRBD1. Per germline, CDR1 SGHRS and CDR2 YFSETQ. The length of the CDR3 is 15 residues. The V and J ends lost 0 bases and 11 bases, in that order; junction bases with no gene match: 10. The CDR3 reads CASSLEGQPMKKLFF. The CDR3 nucleotides read TGCGCCAGCAGCTTGGAGGGACAGCCGATGAAGAAACTGTTTTTT.

This chain links TRBV28 with TRBJ1-6; D unclear. The germline V and J ends were trimmed by 6 bases and 0 bases, with 12 bases remaining between them. CDR1 MDHEN and CDR2 SYDVKM come from the germline V gene. The CDR3 contains 16 residues. The CDR3 region has the DNA TGTGCCAGCAGACCCTCCGGGAGCTCCTATAATTCACCCCTCCACTTT. Translation: CASRPSGSSYNSPLHF. The full variable domain, rest sourced from reference TRBV28 and TRBJ1-6, is DVKVTQSSRYLVKRTGEKVFLECVQDMDHENMFWYRQDPGLGLRLIYFSYDVKMKEKGDIPEGYSVSREKKERFSLILESASTNQTSMYLCASRPSGSSYNSPLHFGNGTRLTVT.

V and J are TRBV10-2 and TRBJ2-7; D is unresolved. V dropped 4 bases and J dropped 5 bases, with 6 bases sitting between them. CDR3 length equals 11 residues. The germline V gene has CDR1 WSHSY and CDR2 SAAADI. CDR3 bases: TGCGCCAGCAGTGCCTTCCACGAGCAGTACTTC. Protein: CASSAFHEQYF.

The chain uses TRBV14 and TRBJ2-2; 8 bases line up with TRBD1. In germline, CDR1 is SGHDN, CDR2 FVKESK. The CDR3 sequence is 15 residues long. Trimming at V came to 4 bases and at J to 3 bases, leaving 4 bases not matched to a gene. CDR3 coding DNA: TGTGCCAGCAGCCCAGGGGGCTGGGACACCGGGGAGCTGTTTTTT. Encoded protein: CASSPGGWDTGELFF.